This T cell receptor (beta chain) comes out of a study of chemoradiotherapy in HPV16-positive cancers. General study findings and limits: Non-HPV-specific T cells did not expand in tumors during treatment, whereas candidate HPV-specific clones and E7-related motifs did.

Repeated repertoire sampling spanned the course of chemoradiotherapy. A note on this clone: Its antigen is unknown.

Sequencing was performed with immunoSEQ multiplex PCR; in TCRdb, only in-frame clones are kept and a portion is missing. This table has 40,000 to 65,000 clones, over 85% appearing once. This CDR3 spans 14 amino acids. Germline V gene sequence: CDR1 SGHVS, CDR2 FNYEAQ. V shed 4 bases and J shed 0 bases, with 4 bases lying between them. The TCR originated in a human donor with HPV-associated anogenital cancer. The V gene is TRBV7-6, the J gene TRBJ1-6, with unresolved D. The starting material was blood, obtained from a patient who underwent chemoradiotherapy. The CDR3 is CASSSSSYNSPLHF. CDR3 nucleotide sequence: TGTGCCAGCAGCTCCTCCTCCTATAATTCACCCCTCCACTTT.